Each of the 27 T cell receptor beta chains below was sequenced from the same sample in a study of radiotherapy plus CTLA-4 blockade in lung cancer (dated by TCRdb to 2017 to 2018). Library preparation was by the immunoSEQ multiplex PCR assay. The table was pulled from immuneACCESS by TCRdb, which kept in-frame rearrangements only. Such tables lose some clones; where checked, under half of the loss comes from unresolved V genes, and the rest has no known cause. In this sample the table shows 55,000 to 80,000 clones, 78% of which occur a single time. Of the sample, more than 7% falls within the top ten clones. This material consisted of peripheral blood, taken from a patient treated with radiotherapy plus ipilimumab. These receptors all come from a human donor with non-small cell lung cancer who had a complete response to radiotherapy plus ipilimumab.

The chain combines TRBV4-3 with TRBJ2-6; no clear D. Germline V lookup: CDR1 LGHNA, CDR2 YSLEER. V lost 0 bases to trimming and J lost 0 bases, with 12 bases between them. The CDR3 extends over 18 amino acids. CDR3 sequence (DNA): TGCGCCAGCAGCCAAGACCTACTACAGCGCTCTGGGGCCAACGTCCTGACTTTC. This sequence encodes CASSQDLLQRSGANVLTF.

The rearrangement links TRBV20-1 to TRBJ1-2, with D hard to call. There are 11 residues in the CDR3. Trimming took 3 bases from V and 4 from J, leaving 6 bases between them. Germline V CDR1 and CDR2: DFQATT, SNEGSKA (reference sequence). The CDR3 reads CSASLSYGYTF. CDR3 nucleotides: TGCAGTGCTAGCCTCTCCTATGGCTACACCTTC.

This sequence joins TRBV15 and TRBJ2-7; 7 bases line up with TRBD1. Germline V gene lookup returns CDR1 LNHNV and CDR2 YYDKDF (reference sequence). With 3 bases clipped from V and 4 bases from J, the junction kept 3 bases outside the gene matches. The CDR3 has 13 amino acids. The chain's CDR3 is CATSSNRGYEQYF. The CDR3 DNA follows: TGTGCCACCAGCAGTAACAGGGGTTACGAGCAGTACTTC. Drawing the rest from reference TRBV15 and TRBJ2-7, the complete variable domain is DAMVIQNPRYQVTQFGKPVTLSCSQTLNHNVMYWYQQKSSQAPKLLFHYYDKDFNNEADTPDNFQSRRPNTSFCFLDIRSPGLGDTAMYLCATSSNRGYEQYFGPGTRLTVT.

The genes are TRBV30 and TRBJ1-2, with D perhaps TRBD1 (5 bases). This CDR3 comprises 15 residues. The germline V gene has CDR1 GTSNPN and CDR2 SVGIG (reference sequence). Trimming cost V 5 bases and J 2 bases, with 18 bases left between them. DNA of the CDR3: TGTGCCTGGGCCCCGATTACATCAGGGAACTATGGCTACACCTTC. It translates to CAWAPITSGNYGYTF.

J is TRBJ2-4 and V is TRBV11-3; tentatively, D is TRBD2 (5 bases). The CDR3 is 13 residues long. Trimming cost V 5 bases and J 4 bases, with 9 bases left between them. Germline V gene data show CDR1 as SGHNT and CDR2 as YENEEA. The CDR3, as DNA: TGTGCCAGCAGCCCGCGGACTAAAAACATTCAGTACTTC. Translated: CASSPRTKNIQYF.

To note about this clone: One junction end does not reproduce the germline sequence, and a read error may be involved. The chain combines TRBV14 with TRBJ1-5, with 9 bases fitting TRBD1. CDR1 and CDR2 (germline): SGHDN, FVKESK. The CDR3 is made up of 14 amino acids. CDR3 loop: CASSHRTGDQTQHF. The DNA of the CDR3 is TGTGCCAGCAGCCACCGGACAGGGGATCAGACCCAGCATTTT. Combining the CDR3 with reference TRBV14 and TRBJ1-5 gives the whole variable domain EAGVTQFPSHSVIEKGQTVTLRCDPISGHDNLYWYRRVMGKEIKFLLHFVKESKQDESGMPNNRFLAERTGGTYSTLKVQPAELEDSGVYFCASSHRTGDQTQHFGDGTRLSIL.

The chain has TRBV7-2 and TRBJ2-1; D call uncertain. CDR1 is SGHTA, CDR2 FQGNSA, per germline. This CDR3 has 12 residues. V lost 5 bases to trimming and J lost 6 bases, with 8 bases between them. The CDR3, as DNA: TGTGCCAGCAGCCACCCACGCAATGAGCAGTTCTTC. It encodes CASSHPRNEQFF.

The rearrangement uses TRBV5-1 and TRBJ2-2; D remains ambiguous. This CDR3 contains 14 residues. The V and J ends lost 2 bases and 1 base respectively, with 6 bases between them. Germline V gene lookup returns CDR1 SGHRS and CDR2 YFSETQ. The CDR3 is CASSFGRNTGELFF. The DNA for the CDR3 is TGCGCCAGCAGCTTTGGCAGGAACACCGGGGAGCTGTTTTTT.

J is TRBJ1-1 and V is TRBV9; TRBD1 might be the D (6 bases). V shed 0 bases and J shed 11 bases, with 20 bases lying between them. Per the germline V gene, CDR1 is SGDLS and CDR2 is YYNGEE. The CDR3 consists of 15 residues. CDR3 sequence (DNA): TGTGCCAGCAGCGTAGATTCAGAAACGGGGGCGAGGGCTTTCTTT. Its translation: CASSVDSETGARAFF.

The chain has TRBV5-1 and TRBJ1-2; D not resolved. The CDR3 is 12 amino acids. Germline V gives CDR1 SGHRS, CDR2 YFSETQ. The V end lost 3 bases, the J end lost 2 bases, and 5 bases lay between the germline ends. The CDR3 DNA follows: TGCGCCAGCAGCTCCCAGAACTATGGCTACACCTTC. This translates into CASSSQNYGYTF.

The rearrangement uses TRBV19 and TRBJ2-6; 16 nucleotides align to TRBD2. Germline loops: CDR1 LNHDA, CDR2 SQIVND (reference sequence). The CDR3 runs to 20 residues. V was clipped by 8 bases and J by 2 bases; unmatched bases: 12. This CDR3 is CASSGLAGGAVSPGANVLTF. In nucleotides, the CDR3 is TGTGCCAGTTCGGGACTAGCGGGAGGGGCGGTTTCCCCTGGGGCCAACGTCCTGACTTTC. The whole variable domain, filled in from reference TRBV19 and TRBJ2-6, reads DGGITQSPKYLFRKEGQNVTLSCEQNLNHDAMYWYRQDPGQGLRLIYYSQIVNDFQKGDIAEGYSVSREKKESFPLTVTSAQKNPTAFYLCASSGLAGGAVSPGANVLTFGAGSRLTVL.

V gene TRBV18 combines with J gene TRBJ1-1, with D perhaps TRBD1 (6 bases). V lost 3 bases to trimming and J lost 5 bases, with 16 bases between them. The CDR3 extends over 15 amino acids. Germline CDR1 is KGHSH and CDR2 is LQKENI. In DNA form, the CDR3 reads TGTGCCAGCTCACCGCCGGACGGAGGGGGGACTGAAGCTTTCTTT. Translating gives CASSPPDGGGTEAFF.

V gene TRBV6-6 combines with J gene TRBJ1-5, with 10 bases matching TRBD1. Trimming took 2 bases from V and 9 from J; bases not matched to a gene: 4. The germline V gene has CDR1 MNHNY and CDR2 SVGAGI (reference sequence). The CDR3 has 14 residues. The CDR3, as DNA: TGTGCCAGCAGTTACGGGACAGGGGAGGGGCCCCAGCATTTT. As protein: CASSYGTGEGPQHF.

The V and J genes are TRBV21-1 and TRBJ2-7; the DNA was not used to check the table's D call, TRBD1. TRBV21-1 is a pseudogene. The CDR3 spans 16 residues. The CDR3 loop reads CASSTPGQGVSYEQYV. The CDR3 coding sequence is TGTGCCAGCAGCACACCGGGACAGGGGGTTTCCTACGAGCAGTACGTC.

The V and J genes are TRBV6-5 and TRBJ2-1, with TRBD2 matching over 9 bases. The germline V gene encodes CDR1 MNHEY and CDR2 SVGAGI. J gave up 9 bases and V 0 bases, and 6 bases lay outside the gene matches. CDR3 length equals 15 residues. The CDR3 is CASSYSGGRAFEQFF. CDR3 in DNA: TGTGCCAGCAGTTACTCGGGCGGGAGGGCCTTTGAGCAGTTCTTC.

The chain carries TRBV7-9 and TRBJ2-1; TRBD2 aligns across 9 bases. In germline, CDR1 is SEHNR, CDR2 FQNEAQ (reference sequence). V gave up 2 bases and J gave up 7 bases; unmatched junction bases: 6. The CDR3 has 15 amino acids. The CDR3 DNA reads as TGTGCCAGCAGCTTAAGAGCGGGAGGTTGGAATGAGCAGTTCTTC. It codes for CASSLRAGGWNEQFF.

This clone appeared a single time. V is TRBV5-6 and J is TRBJ1-2, with D tentatively TRBD1 (5 bases). This CDR3 spans 12 amino acids. CDR1 and CDR2 from the germline V gene are SGHDT and YYEEEE. V shed 6 bases and J shed 5 bases, with 11 bases lying between them. This CDR3 reads CASTQQAYGYTF. CDR3 in DNA: TGTGCCAGCACACAACAGGCATATGGCTACACCTTC. The full variable domain, rest sourced from reference TRBV5-6 and TRBJ1-2, is DAGVTQSPTHLIKTRGQQVTLRCSPKSGHDTVSWYQQALGQGPQFIFQYYEEEERQRGNFPDRFSGHQFPNYSSELNVNALLLGDSALYLCASTQQAYGYTFGSGTRLTVV.

This clone qualifies as medium-sized. The rearrangement links TRBV5-1 to TRBJ2-7; TRBD2 matches at 9 bases. The CDR3 extends over 15 amino acids. V shed 4 bases, J shed 3 bases, and the junction held 8 bases outside the gene matches. Germline V gene lookup returns CDR1 SGHRS and CDR2 YFSETQ. CDR3 region: CASSPAGGSIYEQYF. The CDR3 DNA sequence: TGCGCCAGCAGCCCCGCGGGGGGGTCGATCTACGAGCAGTACTTC.

The chain joins TRBV7-2 to TRBJ1-6; D remains unclear. Germline V CDR1 and CDR2: SGHTA, FQGNSA. The V end lost 5 bases, the J end lost 10 bases, and 12 bases lay between the germline ends. The CDR3 has 13 residues. The CDR3 is CASSTYEGSPLHF. The CDR3 DNA is TGTGCCAGCAGCACGTACGAGGGATCACCCCTCCACTTT. Full variable domain (remainder filled in from reference TRBV7-2 and TRBJ1-6): GAGVSQSPSNKVTEKGKDVELRCDPISGHTALYWYRQSLGQGLEFLIYFQGNSAPDKSGLPSDRFSAERTGGSVSTLTIQRTQQEDSAVYLCASSTYEGSPLHFGNGTRLTVT.

CDR3 DNA: TGTGCCAGCAGCGAGGGCCGGGGGAGCTCCTATAATTCACCCCTCCACTTT. Its translation is CASSEGRGSSYNSPLHF. The gene calls are TRBV5-5 and TRBJ1-6; tentatively, D is TRBD1 (5 bases). The CDR3 has 17 residues. From germline, CDR1 is SGHKS and CDR2 YYEKEE (reference sequence). V was pared by 4 bases and J by 0 bases, with 14 bases between.

This chain joins TRBV5-4 and TRBJ2-1; D unresolved. The germline CDR1 and CDR2 sequences are SGHNT and YYREEE (reference sequence). The CDR3 extends over 16 amino acids. Trimming removed 0 bases at V and 0 bases at J, with 10 bases between. As DNA, the CDR3 is TGTGCCAGCAGCTTGGGACCTCCCAGCTCCTACAATGAGCAGTTCTTC. Residues: CASSLGPPSSYNEQFF.

In this sample, this clone turned up once. This rearrangement joins TRBV7-9 to TRBJ1-2; possible D gene TRBD1, 5 bases. There are 12 residues in the CDR3. Germline V CDR1 and CDR2: SEHNR, FQNEAQ (reference sequence). V lost 4 bases and J 4 bases, leaving 7 bases between the germline ends. CDR3: CASSSDTYGYTF. CDR3 sequence (DNA): TGTGCCAGCAGCTCGGACACCTATGGCTACACCTTC.

This clone occurred a few times. This rearrangement joins TRBV4-3 to TRBJ2-7, with D tentatively TRBD1 (5 bases). This CDR3 spans 14 amino acids. Germline CDR1 LGHNA, CDR2 YSLEER. Deletions cut 2 bases from V and 3 bases from J, with 11 bases between. For the CDR3, the DNA is TGCGCCAGCAGCCAAAGTAAGCAGGGCTACGAGCAGTACGTC. Translated: CASSQSKQGYEQYV.

In the case of this clone: Distinct nucleotide sequences in the sample also encode this CDR3. The rearrangement joins TRBV7-2 to TRBJ2-6; no clear D. CDR1 SGHTA and CDR2 FQGNSA come from the germline V gene. V was pared by 6 bases and J by 3 bases, with 12 bases between. The CDR3 has 15 amino acids. The CDR3 loop reads CASSPSGGGANVLTF. CDR3 in DNA: TGTGCCAGCAGTCCCTCGGGCGGTGGGGCCAACGTCCTGACTTTC.

J is TRBJ2-7 and V is TRBV7-9; the D is unclear. The germline V gene has CDR1 SEHNR and CDR2 FQNEAQ (reference sequence). V was trimmed by 7 bases and J by 0 bases, leaving 10 bases between them. This CDR3 is 13 amino acids long. The CDR3 loop reads CASKAADSYEQYF. In DNA, the CDR3 is TGTGCCAGCAAGGCAGCCGACTCCTACGAGCAGTACTTC.

This clone appeared a single time. This chain links TRBV7-2 with TRBJ1-2, with TRBD1 identical over 8 bases. Trimming at V came to 3 bases and at J to 7 bases, leaving 1 base not matched to a gene. CDR1 and CDR2 from the germline V gene are SGHTA and FQGNSA. The CDR3 sequence is 12 residues long. CDR3 nucleotides: TGTGCCAGCAGCTTTGACAGGGGTGGCTACACCTTC. Its translation: CASSFDRGGYTF.

The chain recombines TRBV10-3 with TRBJ2-3; 13 bases line up with TRBD2. The CDR3 contains 18 residues. V dropped 0 bases and J dropped 5; count of bases not matched to a gene: 8. The V gene's germline CDR1 is ENHRY and CDR2 SYGVKD. CDR3 DNA sequence: TGTGCCATCAGTGAGTCCCCACTAGCGGGAGGGCCTGTAGATACGCAGTATTTT. Translated: CAISESPLAGGPVDTQYF.